What follows describes a single TCR beta chain. It was during active infection that Seattle patients were enrolled and then longitudinally followed. Per the original methods: Scientists estimated how many nucleated cells there were by amplifying reference gene primers. Profiled with immunoSEQ multiplex PCR; TCRdb holds only in-frame clones, not every one. V, J and clone size derive from that table, while D and trimming were established from the DNA sequence. In the table there are around 140,000 clones, 86% of which are singletons. The data belong to a study of blood T cell repertoires in COVID-19. About the research overall: PBMCs, B-cell-depleted T cells, or T cells provided the cDNA or gDNA that made up the material.

V was cut by 2 bases and J by 4 bases, with 8 bases left in between. Germline assignment: CDR1 LNHDA and CDR2 SQIVND (reference sequence). This CDR3 comprises 14 residues. The sample comprised peripheral blood. The gene calls are TRBV19 and TRBJ2-2; no clear D gene. The receptor comes from a woman in her 70s with COVID-19, enrolled during active disease. DNA of the CDR3: TGTGCCAGTAGTATAAGAGGCGCCACCGGGGAGCTGTTTTTT. Translation: CASSIRGATGELFF.